This TCR beta chain is from a study of monozygotic twins with inflammatory bowel disease. Findings and limits, study-wide: It was observed that concordant and discordant twins did not differ in repertoire similarity, possibly given limited power.

Researchers generated cDNA in eight separate reactions per sample. A template switching step added UMIs, each with a 6-nucleotide sample barcode. For each CDR3 protein, TCRdb gives one entry from its re-call of the 5' RACE reads, without DNA. The sample data list about 200,000 distinct CDR3 sequences. A note on this clonotype: Its antigen is still unknown.

The length of the CDR3 is 17 residues. Germline V lookup: CDR1 MDHEN, CDR2 SYDVKM. The source is a human donor with ulcerative colitis or Crohn's disease, or a healthy co-twin of an affected twin (not recorded which). Sequenced input: blood. This chain links TRBV28 with TRBJ2-7; the TCRdb D gene call, TRBD2, has no DNA to confirm it. This CDR3 is CASSLPNSGRTQDEQYF.